What follows describes a single TCR beta chain. The CDR3 contains 13 residues. Per germline, CDR1 LNHDA and CDR2 SQIVND (reference sequence). The V end lost 4 bases, the J end lost 4 bases, and 11 bases lay between the germline ends. Some clones are missing from TCRdb's copy, which holds only in-frame ones; the method was immunoSEQ multiplex PCR. The sample shows around 1.6 million clones, 98% of them seen only once. This specimen comes from a study of shared clonotypes between healthy human individuals. The sequence derives from a man aged 25-45 years in good health. V and J are TRBV19 and TRBJ2-7; D is undetermined. The sample taken for sequencing was naive CD4+ T cells sorted from blood. Specified subset: CD45RA+ positively selected. CDR3 sequence: CASSRAALYEQYF. CDR3 nucleotides: TGTGCCAGTAGTAGGGCGGCTCTTTACGAGCAGTACTTC.